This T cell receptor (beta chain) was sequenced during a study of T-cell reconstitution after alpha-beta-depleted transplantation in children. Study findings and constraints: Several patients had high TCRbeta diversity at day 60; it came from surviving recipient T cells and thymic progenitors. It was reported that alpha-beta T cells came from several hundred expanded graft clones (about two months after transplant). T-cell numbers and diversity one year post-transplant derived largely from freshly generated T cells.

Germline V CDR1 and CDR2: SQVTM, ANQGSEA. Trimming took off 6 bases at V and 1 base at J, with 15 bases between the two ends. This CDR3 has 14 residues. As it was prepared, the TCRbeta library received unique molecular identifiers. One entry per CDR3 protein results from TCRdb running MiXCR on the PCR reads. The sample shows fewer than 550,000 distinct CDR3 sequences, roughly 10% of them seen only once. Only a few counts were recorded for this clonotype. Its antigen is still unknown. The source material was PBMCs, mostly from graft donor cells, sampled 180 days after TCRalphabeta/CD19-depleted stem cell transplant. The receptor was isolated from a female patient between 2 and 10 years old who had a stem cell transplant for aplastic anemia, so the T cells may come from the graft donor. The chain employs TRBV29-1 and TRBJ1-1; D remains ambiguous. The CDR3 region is CSVHALGSNTEAFF. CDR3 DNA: TGCAGCGTCCACGCGCTGGGGTCGAACACTGAAGCTTTCTTT.